A selection of T cell receptor beta chains follows, all from one sample in a study of CD8 T cells in ankylosing spondylitis. Via MiXCR, TCRdb re-called the 5' RACE reads, giving one row per CDR3 protein. The data hold tens of thousands of distinct CDR3 sequences, with 17% observed a single time. Sample: blood. These receptors originate from a male donor with ankylosing spondylitis or in good health (not recorded which). Both conserved end residues are part of each CDR3. The order of the fields is clone size, V gene, D gene, J gene, CDR3 protein, CDR3 DNA. A D gene is named only where the DNA matches it firmly. Size is stated for part of the rows, as once, few or many counts, or as a class when the clone is expanded.

>few|TRBV6-2/TRBV6-3|.|TRBJ1-1
CASSLTENTEAFF
TGTGCCAGCAGCCTCACAGAGAACACTGAAGCTTTCTTT
>many|TRBV6-5|.|TRBJ2-7
CASSYGGTYEQYF
TGTGCCAGCAGTTACGGGGGGACCTACGAGCAGTACTTC
>many|TRBV7-2|.|TRBJ2-3
CASSSSGGQGQYF
TGTGCCAGCAGCTCTTCGGGGGGCCAGGGGCAGTATTTT
>.|TRBV7-3|TRBD1|TRBJ2-3
CASSQGQGITSTDTQYF
TGTGCCAGCAGCCAGGGACAGGGAATCACTAGCACAGATACGCAGTATTTT
>.|TRBV11-3|.|TRBJ2-1
CASSLYAYEQFF
TGTGCCAGCAGCTTATATGCGTATGAGCAGTTCTTC
>.|TRBV10-3|.|TRBJ2-3
CAISERVDTQYF
TGTGCCATCAGTGAGCGAGTGGATACGCAGTATTTT
>many|TRBV20-1|.|TRBJ2-7
CSARVALAGYEQYF
TGCAGTGCTAGAGTGGCGCTAGCTGGCTACGAGCAGTACTTC
>.|TRBV7-7|TRBD1|TRBJ2-5
CASSAGTGAPETQYF
TGTGCTAGCAGCGCAGGGACAGGGGCCCCAGAGACCCAGTACTTC
>many|TRBV20-1|.|TRBJ2-5
CSALDWRVETQYF
TGCAGTGCCTTGGACTGGAGGGTAGAGACCCAGTACTTC
>few|TRBV4-3|.|TRBJ2-3
CASSQGMPRTDTQYF
TGCGCCAGCAGCCAAGGCATGCCTCGCACAGATACGCAGTATTTT
>.|TRBV9|.|TRBJ2-3
CASSAEGRTSDTQYF
TGTGCCAGCAGCGCGGAGGGGAGGACTTCCGATACGCAGTATTTT
>.|TRBV28|TRBD1|TRBJ2-1
CASTAGQGSHNEQFF
TGTGCCAGCACTGCGGGACAGGGATCCCACAATGAGCAGTTCTTC
>many|TRBV7-2|.|TRBJ2-3
CASSLDSANRAQYF
TGTGCCAGCAGCTTGGACTCCGCGAACCGGGCGCAGTATTTT
>many|TRBV20-1|.|TRBJ2-3
CSARVLVGTDTQYF
TGCAGTGCTAGAGTACTAGTGGGTACAGATACGCAGTATTTT
>medium-sized|TRBV7-2|.|TRBJ1-5
CASSPSRGDQPQHF
TGTGCCAGCAGCCCAAGTAGGGGGGATCAGCCCCAGCATTTT
>medium-sized|TRBV27|.|TRBJ2-1
CASSGEVRAYNEQFF
TGTGCCAGCAGCGGCGAAGTGAGAGCCTACAATGAGCAGTTCTTC
>many|TRBV5-5|.|TRBJ2-7
CASSLQRVSYEQYF
TGTGCCAGCAGCTTGCAGCGGGTATCCTACGAGCAGTACTTC
>.|TRBV29-1|.|TRBJ2-2
CSVEDPDSLTGELFF
TGCAGCGTTGAAGATCCGGACAGCCTCACCGGGGAGCTGTTTTTT
>many|TRBV7-2|TRBD2|TRBJ2-1
CASVWGRAYQDEQFF
TGTGCCAGCGTCTGGGGGAGGGCTTATCAGGATGAGCAGTTCTTC
>many|TRBV7-2|TRBD1|TRBJ1-4
CASSLRQGAPGKLFF
TGTGCCAGCAGCTTAAGACAGGGGGCGCCAGGAAAACTGTTTTTT
>few|TRBV2|.|TRBJ2-7
CASSDRLVYEQYF
TGTGCCAGCAGTGATCGGCTAGTCTACGAGCAGTACTTC
>few|TRBV7-2|.|TRBJ2-7
CASSAGRTAYYEQYF
TGTGCCAGCAGCGCAGGACGGACAGCTTACTACGAGCAGTACTTC
>many|TRBV7-9|.|TRBJ2-7
CASSLVEGFNEQYF
TGTGCCAGCAGCTTAGTAGAAGGATTTAACGAGCAGTACTTC